This T cell receptor beta chain was sequenced in a study of long-term antiretroviral therapy in people with HIV. Whole-study context: Samples collected earliest predate the 2015 immediate-ART recommendation by about a decade.

This was the immunoSEQ v3.0 assay at survey level. Method: immunoSEQ multiplex PCR; TCRdb's copy keeps in-frame clones and lacks some. The sample lists about 24,000 clones, roughly 94% seen once, with 2% to 2.5% in the top ten. With regard to this clone: Its antigen is still unknown.

There are 15 residues in the CDR3. Germline V gene lookup returns CDR1 MDHEN and CDR2 SYDVKM. V lost 5 bases to trimming and J lost 2 bases, with 16 bases between them. Study results and limitations: The range of CDR3 lengths in HIV repertoires proved narrower than that found in controls. At every time point, clones expanded before ART dominated the repertoire.

This chain links TRBV28 with TRBJ2-7, with D tentatively TRBD2 (6 bases). The receptor was derived from a woman between 50 and 59 years old with HIV. The sequencing here drew on unsorted PBMCs, taken less than 5 years after starting antiretroviral therapy. The CDR3 spells CASSPSGAPPYEQYF. The CDR3 nucleotides are TGTGCCAGCAGTCCGTCGGGAGCGCCTCCCTACGAGCAGTACTTC. The full variable domain, in which reference TRBV28 and TRBJ2-7 provide the parts outside the CDR3, is DVKVTQSSRYLVKRTGEKVFLECVQDMDHENMFWYRQDPGLGLRLIYFSYDVKMKEKGDIPEGYSVSREKKERFSLILESASTNQTSMYLCASSPSGAPPYEQYFGPGTRLTVT.